Many counts were recorded for the clone carrying this TCR beta chain. Its antigen is currently unknown. By 5'RACE template switching, TCR cDNA was produced, with a universal primer site and UMIs added in the process. TCRdb itself ran the 5' RACE reads through MiXCR, one entry per CDR3 protein. Among about 69,000 distinct CDR3 sequences listed, 5.5% to 7.5% were seen once. This sample is part of a study of T cells after yellow fever vaccination. The study's findings and limits: Post-booster repertoires again held most primary-vaccination clones (about 95% CD4, around 90% CD8).

The V end was cut by 0 bases, the J end by 4 bases, with 15 bases between. The germline V gene encodes CDR1 MNHGY and CDR2 SVAAGI. The CDR3 covers 16 residues. The origin of this receptor is a man aged 18-30 years who received the YFV17D yellow fever vaccine. The material sequenced was CD4+ T cells sorted from PBMCs, taken around 15 days after the first yellow fever vaccination. The V and J genes are TRBV6-9 and TRBJ1-2, with unresolved D. Written as DNA, the CDR3 is TGTGCCAGCAGTTATTCCTCTCTGGCGCCCGCCTATGGCTACACCTTC. It specifies CASSYSSLAPAYGYTF.